The clone carrying this T cell receptor beta chain has a single count. The CDR3 is 13 amino acids. V gave up 9 bases and J gave up 0 bases, with 11 bases separating them. CDR1 WNHNN and CDR2 SYGVQD come from the germline V gene (reference sequence). The data are from a study of blood T cell repertoires in COVID-19. Study information: Acute and convalescent COVID-19 samples came from the United States, Italy and Spain. Nucleic acid was either cDNA or gDNA, and it came from T cells, B-cell-depleted T cells, or PBMCs.

Authors' data handling: The assay estimated nucleated cells by amplifying reference gene primers. Data came from immunoSEQ multiplex PCR; TCRdb stores just in-frame clones and leaves some out. V and J calls and clone size are given by that table; D and trimming were obtained from the DNA. The profile covers hundreds of thousands of clones, with about nine tenths appearing a single time and approximately 1.5% taken by the ten largest. The TCR was taken from a woman younger than 45 with active or convalescent COVID-19. The V and J genes are TRBV10-1 and TRBJ1-1; D is uncertain. Sequences were obtained from peripheral blood. The DNA of the CDR3 is TGCGCCAGTTCCGACAAGCTGAACACTGAAGCTTTCTTT. Encoded protein: CASSDKLNTEAFF.